This T cell receptor beta chain came from a study of shared clonotypes between healthy human individuals. Assay: immunoSEQ multiplex PCR; the TCRdb copy retains only in-frame clones and omits some. The sample lists a few million clones, almost 96% occurring once. The CDR3 length is 15 residues. Material: naive CD4+ T cells sorted from blood. Subset indicated: CD45RA+ positively selected. The TCR comes from a man aged 18 to 30 in good health. The genes are TRBV12-1 and TRBJ2-2; the table's D call TRBD2 went unverified against the DNA. TRBV12-1 is a pseudogene locus. The DNA of the CDR3 is TGTGCCAGCAGCTGTCGACTAGCGTACACCGGGGAGCTGTTTTTT. Residues: CASSCRLAYTGELFF.